What follows describes a single T cell receptor beta chain. The antigen remains unidentified. A second PCR of roughly 6 to 12 cycles used a sample-barcoded 5' primer and a J-beta primer mix. TCRdb called the 5' RACE reads again in MiXCR, with one record for every CDR3 protein. The sample contains around 1,000,000 distinct CDR3 sequences, around 25% of which appear only once. This entry comes from a study of blood T cells in healthy people across ages. Germline V gene lookup returns CDR1 MNHEY and CDR2 SMNVEV (reference sequence). This CDR3 is built from 13 residues. The V gene lost 6 bases and the J gene lost 6 bases, with 13 bases spanning the gap. Study-wide points: Age showed a roughly linear inverse relationship with TCR beta diversity per million T cells. Strongly correlated with naive T cell percentage was TCR beta diversity.

These data were also filed under a second study, of T cells of mothers and their children.

V and J are TRBV27 and TRBJ2-3, with D possibly being TRBD1 (6 bases). The TCR originated in a girl aged 2 to 10 in good health. Source material: blood. The DNA for the CDR3 is TGTGCCAGCAGGCGACAGGATCCCGATACGCAGTATTTT. Translating it yields CASRRQDPDTQYF.